These 5 T cell receptor beta chains came from one sample sequenced in a study of CD8 T cells in ankylosing spondylitis. General study findings and limits: What appeared characteristic of ankylosing spondylitis blood was a TCR beta motif of under 10 highly homologous variants.

Their antigens are not known. TCRdb analysed the 5' RACE reads with MiXCR anew, one entry per CDR3 protein. In the table there are around 770,000 distinct CDR3 sequences, 19% of which are singletons. The specimen was blood, either unsorted or a sorted T cell fraction (not recorded which). The receptors were sampled from a male donor with ankylosing spondylitis.

This clonotype was counted only a few times. The rearrangement uses TRBV20-1 and TRBJ1-2, with TRBD1 identical over 9 bases. From germline, CDR1 is DFQATT and CDR2 SNEGSKA (reference sequence). V dropped 1 base and J dropped 8; count of bases not matched to a gene: 5. This CDR3 is 13 amino acids long. The chain's CDR3 is CSARGQGVGGYTF. As DNA, the CDR3 is TGCAGTGCTAGAGGACAGGGGGTAGGAGGCTACACCTTC.

The chain uses TRBV6-2 or TRBV6-3 and TRBJ1-2; D may be TRBD1 (6 bases). Trimming shortened V by 2 bases and J by 5 bases, and 6 bases separated the two germline ends. Germline-derived CDR1 and CDR2 are MNHEY and SVGEGT. CDR3 length: 12 amino acids. Here the CDR3 reads CASSYGQYGYTF. Here the CDR3 DNA reads TGTGCCAGCAGTTACGGACAGTATGGCTACACCTTC.

This clonotype was observed a few times. This chain uses TRBV2 with TRBJ1-2; D not resolved. The CDR3 totals 14 residues. Germline values: CDR1 SNHLY, CDR2 FYNNEI. Trimming cost V 4 bases and J 1 base, with 10 bases left between them. This CDR3 reads CASSVQPVNYGYTF. The CDR3 DNA reads as TGTGCCAGCAGTGTACAGCCCGTTAACTATGGCTACACCTTC.

This clonotype has only one observation. The chain carries TRBV6-1 and TRBJ2-3; TRBD1 or TRBD2 may be the D gene (6 bases each). The length of the CDR3 is 17 residues. Deletions cut 6 bases from V and 3 bases from J, with 22 bases between. Germline CDR1 MNHNS, CDR2 SASEGT. As DNA, the CDR3 is TGTGCCAGCAGCCCCGCGGGCTGGGGGGCCCAGACAGATACGCAGTATTTT. This gives the protein CASSPAGWGAQTDTQYF.

This clonotype was seen more than once but under ten times. The chain employs TRBV7-6 and TRBJ2-1; 10 bases fit TRBD1. CDR1 and CDR2 from the germline V gene are SGHVS and FNYEAQ. J lost 7 bases, V lost 2 bases, and 11 bases had no gene match. The CDR3 runs 17 residues. CDR3 coding DNA: TGTGCCAGCAGCTTATTAAGGGGACAGGGGTATCGGAATGAGCAGTTCTTC. This codes for CASSLLRGQGYRNEQFF.